This T cell receptor beta chain was identified in a study of blood T cell repertoires in COVID-19. Across the study: The study drew acute and convalescent COVID-19 samples from the United States, Italy and Spain. In each case, the material was cDNA or gDNA derived from T cells, B-cell-depleted T cells, or PBMCs.

The CDR3 has 14 amino acids. The germline V and J ends were trimmed by 3 bases and 7 bases, with 16 bases remaining between them. Germline values: CDR1 SGHNT, CDR2 YYREEE (reference sequence). As processed by the authors: By means of reference gene primer amplification, nucleated cell counts were estimated. TCRdb's table, derived via immunoSEQ multiplex PCR, lists solely in-frame clones and lacks some. V and J calls and clone size follow that table, whereas D and trimming were derived from the DNA. Here the sample spans over 25,000 clones, 80% to 95% being singletons. This clone was observed a single time.

Source material: peripheral blood. The gene calls are TRBV5-4 and TRBJ1-2, with D perhaps TRBD1 (6 bases). The receptor was derived from a man aged 65 to 85 with active or convalescent COVID-19. The CDR3 region has the DNA TGTGCCAGCAGCTCCTACAGGGAAGGGATTGGCTACACCTTC. Amino acid sequence: CASSSYREGIGYTF. The complete variable domain, with remaining parts taken from reference TRBV5-4 and TRBJ1-2, reads ETGVTQSPTHLIKTRGQQVTLRCSSQSGHNTVSWYQQALGQGPQFIFQYYREEENGRGNFPPRFSGLQFPNYSSELNVNALELDDSALYLCASSSYREGIGYTFGSGTRLTVV.